Listed here is a single TCR beta chain. What it binds is not known. This specimen belongs to a study of OX40 agonist ivuxolimab in advanced cancers. Overall study context: Six ivuxolimab dose levels, 0.01 to 10 mg/kg, were given intravenously every 2 weeks.

General observations from the study: The investigators did not determine what antigen specificity the expanded peripheral T cells had. Average numbers of expanded clones were greater in CD8+ T cells than in CD4+.

The data were produced by immunoSEQ multiplex PCR, yet TCRdb's version contains in-frame clones alone and is incomplete. The table lists 90,000 or so clones, nearly 90% of them singletons, with approximately 0.36% in the top ten. Germline V gives CDR1 MNHEY, CDR2 SVGAGI. The V gene lost 6 bases and the J gene lost 2 bases, with 14 bases spanning the gap. The CDR3 runs to 14 residues. V gene TRBV6-5 combines with J gene TRBJ2-7; D might be TRBD1 (6 bases). The TCR comes from an adult with an advanced solid tumor such as melanoma, head and neck, liver or kidney cancer. The material was CD4+ or CD8+ T cells sorted from blood, obtained in a trial of the OX40 agonist ivuxolimab. The CDR3 nucleotides are TGTGCCAGCAGGCAGCAGGGGATACCCTACGAGCAGTACTTC. As protein: CASRQQGIPYEQYF.